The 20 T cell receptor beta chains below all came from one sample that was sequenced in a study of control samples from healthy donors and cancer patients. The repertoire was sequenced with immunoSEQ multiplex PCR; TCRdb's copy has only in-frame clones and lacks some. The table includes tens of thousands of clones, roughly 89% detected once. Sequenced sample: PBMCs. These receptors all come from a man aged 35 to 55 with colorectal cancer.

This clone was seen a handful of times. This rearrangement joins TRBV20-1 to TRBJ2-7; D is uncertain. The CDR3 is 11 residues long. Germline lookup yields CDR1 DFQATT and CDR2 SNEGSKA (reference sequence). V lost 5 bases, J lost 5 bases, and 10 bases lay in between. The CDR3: CSARRADEQYF. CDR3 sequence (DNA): TGCAGTGCTCGACGGGCAGACGAGCAGTACTTC.

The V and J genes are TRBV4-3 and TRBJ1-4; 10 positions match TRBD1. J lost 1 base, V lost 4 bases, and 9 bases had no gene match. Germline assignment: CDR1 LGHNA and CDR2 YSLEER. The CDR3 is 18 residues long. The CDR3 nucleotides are TGCGCCAGCAGCCGGTTGACAGGGGGCAGAGGAACTAATGAAAAACTGTTTTTT. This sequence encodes CASSRLTGGRGTNEKLFF.

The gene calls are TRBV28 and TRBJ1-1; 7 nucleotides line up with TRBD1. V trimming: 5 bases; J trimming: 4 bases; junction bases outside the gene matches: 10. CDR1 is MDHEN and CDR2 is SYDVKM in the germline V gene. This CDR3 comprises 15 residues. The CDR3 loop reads CASSPPGTGATEAFF. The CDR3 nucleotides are TGTGCCAGCAGTCCTCCCGGCACAGGGGCCACTGAAGCTTTCTTT. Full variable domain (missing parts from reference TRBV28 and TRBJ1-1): DVKVTQSSRYLVKRTGEKVFLECVQDMDHENMFWYRQDPGLGLRLIYFSYDVKMKEKGDIPEGYSVSREKKERFSLILESASTNQTSMYLCASSPPGTGATEAFFGQGTRLTVV.

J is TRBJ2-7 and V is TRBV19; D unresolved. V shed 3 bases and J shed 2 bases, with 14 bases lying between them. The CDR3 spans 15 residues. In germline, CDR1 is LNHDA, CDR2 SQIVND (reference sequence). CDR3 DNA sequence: TGTGCCAGTAGTATGGCCCCTACCCGTCCCTACGAGCAGTACTTC. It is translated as CASSMAPTRPYEQYF.

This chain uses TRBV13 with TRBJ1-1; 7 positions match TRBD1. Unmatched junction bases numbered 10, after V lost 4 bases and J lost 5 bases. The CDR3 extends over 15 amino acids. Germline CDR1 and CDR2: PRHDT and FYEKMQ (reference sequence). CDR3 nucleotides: TGTGCCAGCAGCTCAGAAGACAGGGTTGGGACTGAAGCTTTCTTT. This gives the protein CASSSEDRVGTEAFF. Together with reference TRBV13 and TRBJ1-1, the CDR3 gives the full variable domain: AAGVIQSPRHLIKEKRETATLKCYPIPRHDTVYWYQQGPGQDPQFLISFYEKMQSDKGSIPDRFSAQQFSDYHSELNMSSLELGDSALYFCASSSEDRVGTEAFFGQGTRLTVV.

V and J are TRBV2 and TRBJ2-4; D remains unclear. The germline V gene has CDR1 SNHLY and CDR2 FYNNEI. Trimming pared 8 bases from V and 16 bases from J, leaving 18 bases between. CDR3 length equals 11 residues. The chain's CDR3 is CASFNQARYYF. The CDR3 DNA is TGTGCCAGCTTCAATCAGGCCAGGTATTACTTC.

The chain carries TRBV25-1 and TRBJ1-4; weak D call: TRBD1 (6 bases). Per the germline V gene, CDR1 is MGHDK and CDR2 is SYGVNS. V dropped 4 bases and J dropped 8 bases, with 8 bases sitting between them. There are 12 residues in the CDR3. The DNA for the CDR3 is TGTGCCAGCAGTGGAGGGGGGGAAAAACTGTTTTTT. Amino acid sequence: CASSGGGEKLFF.

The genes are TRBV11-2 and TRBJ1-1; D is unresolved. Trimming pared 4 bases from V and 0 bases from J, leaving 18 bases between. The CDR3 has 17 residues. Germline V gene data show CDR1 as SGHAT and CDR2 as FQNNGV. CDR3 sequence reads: CASSSSSVRRLNTEAFF. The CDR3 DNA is TGTGCCAGCAGCTCGTCGAGCGTCAGGCGACTGAACACTGAAGCTTTCTTT. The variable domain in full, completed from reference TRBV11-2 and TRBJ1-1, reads EAGVAQSPRYKIIEKRQSVAFWCNPISGHATLYWYQQILGQGPKLLIQFQNNGVVDDSQLPKDRFSAERLKGVDSTLKIQPAKLEDSAVYLCASSSSSVRRLNTEAFFGQGTRLTVV.

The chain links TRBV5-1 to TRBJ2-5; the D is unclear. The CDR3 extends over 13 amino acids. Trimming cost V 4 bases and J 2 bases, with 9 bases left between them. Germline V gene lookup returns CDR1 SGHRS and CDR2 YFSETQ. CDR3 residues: CASSDQLQETQYF. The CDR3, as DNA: TGCGCCAGCAGCGACCAGCTTCAAGAGACCCAGTACTTC.

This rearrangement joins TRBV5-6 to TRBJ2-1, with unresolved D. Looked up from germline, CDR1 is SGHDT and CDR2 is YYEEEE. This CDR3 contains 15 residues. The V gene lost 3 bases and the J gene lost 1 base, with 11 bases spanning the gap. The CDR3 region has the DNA TGTGCCAGCAGCTCCCACTGGGGATCCTACAATGAGCAGTTCTTC. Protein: CASSSHWGSYNEQFF.

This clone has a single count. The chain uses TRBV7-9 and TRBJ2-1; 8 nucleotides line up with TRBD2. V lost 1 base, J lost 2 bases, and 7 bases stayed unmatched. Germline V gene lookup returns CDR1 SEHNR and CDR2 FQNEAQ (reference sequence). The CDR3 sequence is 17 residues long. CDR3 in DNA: TGTGCCAGCAGCTTAGGGTCAGCGGGAGAGACCTACAATGAGCAGTTCTTC. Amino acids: CASSLGSAGETYNEQFF.

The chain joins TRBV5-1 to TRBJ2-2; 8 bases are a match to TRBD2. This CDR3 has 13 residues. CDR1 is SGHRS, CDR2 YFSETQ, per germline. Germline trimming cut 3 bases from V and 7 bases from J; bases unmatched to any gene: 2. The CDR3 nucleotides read TGCGCCAGCAGCTACGGGACTAGCGGGGAGCTGTTTTTT. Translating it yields CASSYGTSGELFF.

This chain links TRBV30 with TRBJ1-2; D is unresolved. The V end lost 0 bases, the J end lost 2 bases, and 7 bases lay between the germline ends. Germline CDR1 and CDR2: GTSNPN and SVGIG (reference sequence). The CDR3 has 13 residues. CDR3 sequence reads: CAWSVAQNYGYTF. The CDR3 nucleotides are TGTGCCTGGAGTGTAGCTCAAAACTATGGCTACACCTTC.

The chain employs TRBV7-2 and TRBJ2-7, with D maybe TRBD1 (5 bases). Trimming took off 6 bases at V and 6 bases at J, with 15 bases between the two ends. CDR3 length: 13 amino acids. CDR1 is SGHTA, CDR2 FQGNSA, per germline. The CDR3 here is CASSKGKLSEQYF. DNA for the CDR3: TGTGCCAGCAGTAAGGGGAAACTAAGCGAGCAGTACTTC.

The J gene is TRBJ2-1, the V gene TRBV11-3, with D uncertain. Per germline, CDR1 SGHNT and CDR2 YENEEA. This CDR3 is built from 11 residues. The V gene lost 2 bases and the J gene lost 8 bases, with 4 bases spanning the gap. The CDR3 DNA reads TGTGCCAGCAGCTTAATCCATGAGCAGTTCTTC. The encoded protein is CASSLIHEQFF.

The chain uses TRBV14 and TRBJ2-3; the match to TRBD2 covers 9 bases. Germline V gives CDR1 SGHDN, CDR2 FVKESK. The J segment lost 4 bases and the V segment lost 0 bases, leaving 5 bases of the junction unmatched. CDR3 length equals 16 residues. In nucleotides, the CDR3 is TGTGCCAGCAGCCAAGATACAGGACTAGCGTCAGATACGCAGTATTTT. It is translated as CASSQDTGLASDTQYF.

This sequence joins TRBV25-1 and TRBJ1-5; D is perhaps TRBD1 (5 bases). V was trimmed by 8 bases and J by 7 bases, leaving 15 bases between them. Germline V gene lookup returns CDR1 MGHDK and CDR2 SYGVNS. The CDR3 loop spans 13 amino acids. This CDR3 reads CASQGEKGQPQHF. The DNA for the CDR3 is TGTGCCAGCCAAGGGGAGAAGGGACAGCCCCAGCATTTT.

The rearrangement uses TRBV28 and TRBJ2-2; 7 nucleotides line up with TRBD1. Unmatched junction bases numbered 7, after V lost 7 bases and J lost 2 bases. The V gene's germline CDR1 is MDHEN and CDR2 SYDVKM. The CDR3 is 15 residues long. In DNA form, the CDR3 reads TGTGCCAGCATACCCGGGACAGCAAACACCGGGGAGCTGTTTTTT. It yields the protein CASIPGTANTGELFF.

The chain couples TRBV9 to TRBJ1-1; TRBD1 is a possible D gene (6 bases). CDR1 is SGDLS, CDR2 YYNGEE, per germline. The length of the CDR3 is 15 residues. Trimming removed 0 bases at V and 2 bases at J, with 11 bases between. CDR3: CASSVEGGFNTEAFF. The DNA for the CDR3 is TGTGCCAGCAGCGTAGAGGGGGGTTTCAACACTGAAGCTTTCTTT.

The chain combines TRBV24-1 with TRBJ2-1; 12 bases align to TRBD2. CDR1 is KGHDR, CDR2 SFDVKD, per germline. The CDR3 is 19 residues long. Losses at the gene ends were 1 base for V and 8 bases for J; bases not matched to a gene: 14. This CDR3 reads CATSDLWLAGGPFVHEQFF. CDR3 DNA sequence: TGTGCCACCAGTGATTTATGGCTAGCGGGAGGGCCTTTCGTCCATGAGCAGTTCTTC.